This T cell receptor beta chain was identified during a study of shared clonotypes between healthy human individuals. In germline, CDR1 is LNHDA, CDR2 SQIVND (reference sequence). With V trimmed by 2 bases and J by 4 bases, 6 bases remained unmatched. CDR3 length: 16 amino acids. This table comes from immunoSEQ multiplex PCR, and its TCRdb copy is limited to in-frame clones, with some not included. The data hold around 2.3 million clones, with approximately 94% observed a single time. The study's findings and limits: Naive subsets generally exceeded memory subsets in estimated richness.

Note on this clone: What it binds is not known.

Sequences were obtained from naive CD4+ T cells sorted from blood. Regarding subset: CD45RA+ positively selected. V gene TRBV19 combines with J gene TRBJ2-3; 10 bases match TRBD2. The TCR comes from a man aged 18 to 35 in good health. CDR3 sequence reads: CASSIISGGAADTQYF. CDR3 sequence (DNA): TGTGCCAGTAGTATAATAAGCGGGGGGGCCGCAGATACGCAGTATTTT.